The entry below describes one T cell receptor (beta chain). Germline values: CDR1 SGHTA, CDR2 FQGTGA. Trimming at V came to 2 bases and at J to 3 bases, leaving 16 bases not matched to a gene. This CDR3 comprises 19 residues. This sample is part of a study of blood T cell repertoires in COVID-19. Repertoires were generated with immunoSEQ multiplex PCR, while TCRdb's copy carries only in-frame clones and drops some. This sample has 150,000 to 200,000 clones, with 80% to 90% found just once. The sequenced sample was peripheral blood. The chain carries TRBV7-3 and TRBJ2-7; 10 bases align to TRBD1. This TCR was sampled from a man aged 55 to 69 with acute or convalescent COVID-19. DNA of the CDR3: TGTGCCAGCAGCTTAGGGATGACAGGGGGCGCGAGCAGTTTCTACGAGCAGTACTTC. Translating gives CASSLGMTGGASSFYEQYF.